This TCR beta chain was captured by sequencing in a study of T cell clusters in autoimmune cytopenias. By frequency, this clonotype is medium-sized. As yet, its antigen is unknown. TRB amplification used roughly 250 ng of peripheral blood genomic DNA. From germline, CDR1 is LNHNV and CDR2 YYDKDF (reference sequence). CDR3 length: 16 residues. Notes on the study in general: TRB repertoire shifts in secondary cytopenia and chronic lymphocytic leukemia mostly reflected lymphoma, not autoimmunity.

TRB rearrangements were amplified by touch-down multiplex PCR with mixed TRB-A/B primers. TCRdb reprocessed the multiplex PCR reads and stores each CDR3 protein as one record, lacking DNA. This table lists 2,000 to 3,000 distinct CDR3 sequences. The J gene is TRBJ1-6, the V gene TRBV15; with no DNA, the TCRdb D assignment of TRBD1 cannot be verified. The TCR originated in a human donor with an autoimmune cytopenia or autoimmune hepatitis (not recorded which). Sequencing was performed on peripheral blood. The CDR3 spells CATSRDRAGMRSPLHF.